Here is one TCR beta chain with its context. Its antigen is as yet unknown. Whole-study findings and limits: Tumor memory CD4+ T cell TCR gene usage clustered with blood and lymph node memory CD4+ cells and lymph node naive CD4+ cells.

TCRdb reanalysed the 5' RACE reads using MiXCR and keeps one entry per CDR3 protein. The sample carries 62,000 or so distinct CDR3 sequences, 25% to 30% recorded once. Purified naive CD4+ T cells were depleted of CD25+ Tregs. Germline V gene data show CDR1 as MNHEY and CDR2 as SVGAGI. Between the trimmed V and J ends, which lost 4 bases and 4 bases, there was a span of 13 bases. CDR3 length: 14 amino acids. Sequences were obtained from tumor-infiltrating naive CD4+ T cells sorted from the breast tumor. Indicated subset: naive CD4+ T cells, CD4+CD45RA+CD25-. The rearrangement links TRBV6-5 to TRBJ2-5; no clear D. The clonotype was recovered from a female donor with breast cancer. The CDR3 nucleotides read TGTGCCAGCAGTTTGACCGTTGTGCGAGAGACCCAGTACTTC. The encoded protein is CASSLTVVRETQYF.